This T cell receptor beta chain came from a study of cytomegalovirus exposure and HLA in healthy donors. Amplification used 60 Vbeta primers and 13 Jbeta primers. This table comes from immunoSEQ multiplex PCR, and its TCRdb copy is limited to in-frame clones, with some not included. The sample yields approximately 120,000 clones, approximately 80% seen once. General study results and limits: Evidence from a later analysis indicated that most CMV-associated TCR beta chains looked HLA-restricted.

As regards this clone: The antigen remains unidentified.

The V and J ends lost 3 bases and 4 bases, in that order; junction bases with no gene match: 1. Germline-derived CDR1 and CDR2 are SGHTA and FQGTGA. The CDR3 totals 13 residues. The origin of this receptor is a man aged 35-49 years in good health and CMV-seronegative. V and J are TRBV7-3 and TRBJ2-5; 8 positions agree with TRBD1. The sequenced sample was PBMCs. The CDR3 DNA follows: TGTGCCAGCAGCTTCACAGGGGGAGAGACCCAGTACTTC. Its protein is CASSFTGGETQYF.